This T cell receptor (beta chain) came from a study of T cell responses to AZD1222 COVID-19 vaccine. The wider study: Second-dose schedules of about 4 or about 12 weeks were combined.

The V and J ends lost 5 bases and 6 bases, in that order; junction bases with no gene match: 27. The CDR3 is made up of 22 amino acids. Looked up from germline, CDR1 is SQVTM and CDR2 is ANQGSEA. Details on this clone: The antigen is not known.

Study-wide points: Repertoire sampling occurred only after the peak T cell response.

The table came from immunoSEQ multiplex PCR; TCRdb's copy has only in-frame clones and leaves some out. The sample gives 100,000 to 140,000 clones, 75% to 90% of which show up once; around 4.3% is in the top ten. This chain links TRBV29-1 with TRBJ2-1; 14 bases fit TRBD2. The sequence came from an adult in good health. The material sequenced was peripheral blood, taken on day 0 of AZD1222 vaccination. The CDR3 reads CSVPIGGTSGGGNLKGGNEQFF. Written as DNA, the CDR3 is TGCAGCGTTCCAATTGGAGGGACTAGCGGGGGAGGGAACCTTAAAGGGGGCAATGAGCAGTTCTTC.